Sequencing of this T cell receptor (beta chain) was carried out in a study of identical twins. Notes on the study in general: Modelling underestimated the level of out-of-frame TCR alpha sharing observed in monozygotic twins.

There are 14 residues in the CDR3. Trimming took off 0 bases at V and 5 bases at J, with 11 bases between the two ends. CDR1 is LNHNV, CDR2 YYDKDF, per germline (reference sequence). This clonotype has a count of ten or more. Antigen specificity is unknown. TCRdb re-analysed the 5' RACE reads in MiXCR, keeping a single row per CDR3 protein. The sample yields fewer than 500,000 distinct CDR3 sequences, less than 25% seen once. These same data were also listed under a study on T cells expressing NK-cell markers. That paper adds: Eight donors were sequenced, of whom seven were HCMV-seropositive, while the remaining one was HCMV-seronegative. Top CD8+ clonotypes included the dominant CD3+CD56+NKG2C+ clonotypes in several donors.

Material for sequencing was CD4+ T cells sorted from blood. The TCR sequence derives from a woman aged 18-35 years in good health. The chain recombines TRBV15 with TRBJ2-7; D gene ambiguous. This CDR3 is CATSRDTVEDEQYF. The CDR3 DNA is TGTGCCACCAGCAGAGATACGGTAGAGGACGAGCAGTACTTC.